This TCR beta chain was retrieved from a study of long-term antiretroviral therapy in people with HIV. Study-wide points: Relative to transplant donor controls, diversity remained lower despite increasing after ART. Narrower CDR3 length ranges marked HIV repertoires relative to controls.

Turning to this clone: Its antigen is not known.

Donors each had at least one pre-ART PBMC sample and at least two post-ART ones. In the United States, treatment was given to all participants with HIV. Survey-level resolution applied to immunoSEQ assay v3.0. Sequenced by immunoSEQ multiplex PCR; TCRdb stores in-frame clones only, minus some. The profile shows more than 25,000 clones, around 97% of them singletons. The sample consisted of unsorted PBMCs, taken 7.6 years after starting antiretroviral therapy. This receptor was identified in a man aged 30 to 45 with HIV.

The CDR3 here is CASSLGGAFSQPQHF. In nucleotides, the CDR3 is TGTGCCAGCAGCCTGGGGGGGGCTTTTAGCCAGCCCCAGCATTTT. The chain carries TRBV5-4 and TRBJ1-5, with D possibly matching TRBD1 (6 bases). Germline-derived CDR1 and CDR2 are SGHNT and YYREEE (reference sequence). CDR3 length equals 15 residues. V gave up 4 bases and J gave up 7 bases, with 18 bases separating them. Drawing the rest from reference TRBV5-4 and TRBJ1-5, the complete variable domain is ETGVTQSPTHLIKTRGQQVTLRCSSQSGHNTVSWYQQALGQGPQFIFQYYREEENGRGNFPPRFSGLQFPNYSSELNVNALELDDSALYLCASSLGGAFSQPQHFGDGTRLSIL.